This is a list of T cell receptor beta chains from one sample in a study of T-cell memory formation after mild COVID-19. Via MiXCR, TCRdb re-called the 5' RACE reads, giving one row per CDR3 protein. This sample has some 320,000 distinct CDR3 sequences, with roughly an eighth found just once. The specimen was PBMCs or a T cell subset sorted from them (not recorded which). These receptors all come from a man aged 18-30 years who had mild COVID-19 (a few samples of this study predate the infection). Cell type and time point are not known. Each CDR3 is given with its conserved first and last residue. The D gene is left open where the match is weak. Part of the rows lack a size; the others show once, few, many or a class for expanded clones.

clone_size: NA; j_call: TRBJ2-3; v_call: TRBV2; cdr3_length: 15; d_call: NA; cdr3_nt: TGTGCCAGCAGTGAAGGGCACTCTAGCACAGATACGCAGTATTTT; cdr3_aa: CASSEGHSSTDTQYF
clone_size: NA; j_call: TRBJ2-7; v_call: TRBV7-3; cdr3_length: 13; d_call: NA; cdr3_nt: TGTGCCAGCAGCTTTGTCAGGGGAGGCGAGCAGTACTTC; cdr3_aa: CASSFVRGGEQYF
clone_size: NA; j_call: TRBJ1-1; v_call: TRBV7-9; cdr3_length: 14; d_call: NA; cdr3_nt: TGTGCCAGCAGCTTAGGCAAACCGAACACTGAAGCTTTCTTT; cdr3_aa: CASSLGKPNTEAFF
clone_size: few; j_call: TRBJ2-3; v_call: TRBV7-2; cdr3_length: 17; d_call: NA; cdr3_nt: TGTGCCAGCAGCATCAACGGTCCTGCTACGATCACAGATACGCAGTATTTT; cdr3_aa: CASSINGPATITDTQYF
clone_size: NA; j_call: TRBJ2-3; v_call: TRBV27; cdr3_length: 16; d_call: TRBD2; cdr3_nt: TGTGCCAGCAGTCCCACTAGCGGGGGGGCCACGGATACGCAGTATTTT; cdr3_aa: CASSPTSGGATDTQYF
clone_size: many; j_call: TRBJ2-2; v_call: TRBV14; cdr3_length: 14; d_call: NA; cdr3_nt: TGTGCCAGCAGCCATTTCCGGGGGACCGGGGAGCTGTTTTTT; cdr3_aa: CASSHFRGTGELFF
clone_size: NA; j_call: TRBJ1-6; v_call: TRBV6-5; cdr3_length: 17; d_call: NA; cdr3_nt: TGTGCCAGCAGTTACTCGCCAGTGAGCTCCTATAATTCACCCCTCCACTTT; cdr3_aa: CASSYSPVSSYNSPLHF
clone_size: many; j_call: TRBJ1-5; v_call: TRBV20-1; cdr3_length: 13; d_call: TRBD1; cdr3_nt: TGCAGTGCTGGCAGGGGGGCAGATCAGCCCCAGCATTTT; cdr3_aa: CSAGRGADQPQHF
clone_size: few; j_call: TRBJ2-6; v_call: TRBV4-3; cdr3_length: 14; d_call: NA; cdr3_nt: TGCGCCAGCAGCGGGCTCTCTGGGGCCAACGTCCTGACTTTC; cdr3_aa: CASSGLSGANVLTF
clone_size: NA; j_call: TRBJ1-1; v_call: TRBV5-1; cdr3_length: 15; d_call: TRBD1; cdr3_nt: TGCGCCAGCAGCTTGGCCCCCAGGGGGCTGACTGAAGCTTTCTTT; cdr3_aa: CASSLAPRGLTEAFF
clone_size: few; j_call: TRBJ2-5; v_call: TRBV6-5; cdr3_length: 16; d_call: TRBD1; cdr3_nt: TGTGCCAGCTGTTACTCCTTCTCCCCGGGACAGGGGACCCAGTACTTC; cdr3_aa: CASCYSFSPGQGTQYF